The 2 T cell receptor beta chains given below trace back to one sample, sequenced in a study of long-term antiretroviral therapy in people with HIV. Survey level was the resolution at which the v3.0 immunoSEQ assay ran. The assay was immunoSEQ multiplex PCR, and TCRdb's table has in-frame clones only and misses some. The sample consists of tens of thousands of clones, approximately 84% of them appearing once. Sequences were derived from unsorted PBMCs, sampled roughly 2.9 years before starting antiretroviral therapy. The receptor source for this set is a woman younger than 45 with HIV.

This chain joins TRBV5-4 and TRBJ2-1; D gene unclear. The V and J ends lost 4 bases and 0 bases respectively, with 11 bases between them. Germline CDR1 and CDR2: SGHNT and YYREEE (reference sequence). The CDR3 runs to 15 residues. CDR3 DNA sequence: TGTGCCAGCAGCCAGGACGGTAGCTCCTACAATGAGCAGTTCTTC. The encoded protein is CASSQDGSSYNEQFF.

CDR3 nucleotide sequence: TGTGCCAGCAGCAGACTCAGCTCCTATAATTCACCCCTCCACTTT. Translation gives CASSRLSSYNSPLHF. The chain couples TRBV6-5 to TRBJ1-6; no definite D call. CDR3 size: 15 residues. V was trimmed by 6 bases and J by 0 bases, leaving 9 bases between them. In germline, CDR1 is MNHEY, CDR2 SVGAGI.